The subject of this entry is one TCR beta chain. This entry comes from a study of Ad26.COV2.S vaccination and SARS-CoV-2 variants. Across the study: Vaccine-arm donor from the placebo-controlled COV1001 Ad26.COV2.S trial.

CDR1 and CDR2 from the germline V gene are GTSNPN and SVGIG (reference sequence). The CDR3 covers 13 residues. V lost 0 bases, J lost 6 bases, and 12 bases lay in between. The data were produced by immunoSEQ multiplex PCR, yet TCRdb's version contains in-frame clones alone and is incomplete. The sample holds some 290,000 clones, 86% seen once. As to treatment: roughly 19 received Ad26.COV2.S at low or high dose, single or two shots; several received placebo; per-sample allocation not given. Sample collection was performed on day 63 after the first vaccine or placebo injection. This TCR derives from a person between 18 and 60 years old who received the Ad26.COV2.S COVID-19 vaccine or a placebo. The sequencing here drew on peripheral blood, taken in a trial of Ad26.COV2.S vaccine versus placebo. The genes are TRBV30 and TRBJ2-7, with a tentative D call TRBD1 (6 bases). The CDR3 sequence: CAWSVDRTPEQYF. The CDR3 DNA is TGTGCCTGGAGTGTGGACAGAACCCCCGAGCAGTACTTC.